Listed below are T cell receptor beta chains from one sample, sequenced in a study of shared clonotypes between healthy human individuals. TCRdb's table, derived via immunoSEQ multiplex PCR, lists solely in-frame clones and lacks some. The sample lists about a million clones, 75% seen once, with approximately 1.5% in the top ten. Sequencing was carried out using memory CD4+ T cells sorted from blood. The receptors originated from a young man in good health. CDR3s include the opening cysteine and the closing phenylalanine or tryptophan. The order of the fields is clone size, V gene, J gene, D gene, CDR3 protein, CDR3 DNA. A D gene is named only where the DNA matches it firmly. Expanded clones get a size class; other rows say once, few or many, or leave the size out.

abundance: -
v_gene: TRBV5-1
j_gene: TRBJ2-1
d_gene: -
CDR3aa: CASRAAPQISSYNEQFF
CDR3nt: TGCGCCAGCAGGGCTGCCCCGCAGATTAGCTCCTACAATGAGCAGTTCTTC

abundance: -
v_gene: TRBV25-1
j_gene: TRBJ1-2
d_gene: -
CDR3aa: CASSEGGGYGYTF
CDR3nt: TGTGCCAGCAGTGAAGGAGGGGGCTATGGCTACACCTTC

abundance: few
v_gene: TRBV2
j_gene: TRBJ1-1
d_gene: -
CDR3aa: CASSRGTEAFF
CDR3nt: TGTGCCAGCTCCAGGGGAACTGAAGCTTTCTTT

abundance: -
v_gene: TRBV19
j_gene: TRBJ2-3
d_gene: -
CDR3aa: CASGRSNTQYF
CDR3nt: TGTGCCAGTGGAAGGTCTAATACGCAGTATTTT

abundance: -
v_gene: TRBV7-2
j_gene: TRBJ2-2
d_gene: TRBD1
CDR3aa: CASSLGWARGSTGELFF
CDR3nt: TGTGCCAGCAGCTTAGGATGGGCCAGGGGGTCCACCGGGGAGCTGTTTTTT

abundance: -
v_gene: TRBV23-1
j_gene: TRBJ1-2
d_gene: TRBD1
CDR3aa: CASSRPGQGRSVDGYTF
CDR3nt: TGCGCCAGCAGTCGACCGGGACAGGGTAGGTCTGTGGATGGCTACACCTTC

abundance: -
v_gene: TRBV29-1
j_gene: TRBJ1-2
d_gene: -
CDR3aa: CSVRGQFPNYGYTF
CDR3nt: TGCAGCGTCCGCGGACAGTTCCCTAACTATGGCTACACCTTC

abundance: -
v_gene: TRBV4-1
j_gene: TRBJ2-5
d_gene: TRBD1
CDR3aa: CASSQDRQGLQETQYF
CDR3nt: TGCGCCAGCAGCCAAGATAGACAGGGCCTTCAAGAGACCCAGTACTTC

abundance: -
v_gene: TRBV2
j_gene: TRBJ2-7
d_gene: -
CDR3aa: CASKTGVPTPEQYF
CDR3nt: TGTGCCAGCAAAACCGGGGTTCCTACCCCCGAGCAGTACTTC

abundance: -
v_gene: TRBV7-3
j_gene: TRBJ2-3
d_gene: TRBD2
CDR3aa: CASSLESGGAPDTQYF
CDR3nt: TGTGCCAGCAGCTTAGAGAGCGGGGGGGCCCCAGATACGCAGTATTTT

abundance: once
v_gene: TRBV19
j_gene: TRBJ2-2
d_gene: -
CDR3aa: CASSTSPANTGELFF
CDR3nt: TGTGCCAGTAGTACGTCCCCGGCGAACACCGGGGAGCTGTTTTTT

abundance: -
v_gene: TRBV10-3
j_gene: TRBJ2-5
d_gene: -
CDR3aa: CAVSGRDNQETQYF
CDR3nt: TGTGCCGTATCAGGCAGGGACAACCAAGAGACCCAGTACTTC

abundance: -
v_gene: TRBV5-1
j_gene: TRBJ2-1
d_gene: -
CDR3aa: CASSLMIGAYNEQFF
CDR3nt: TGCGCCAGCAGCTTGATGATCGGAGCCTACAATGAGCAGTTCTTC

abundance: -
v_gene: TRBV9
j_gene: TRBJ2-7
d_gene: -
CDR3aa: CASSVGLEKEQYF
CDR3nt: TGTGCCAGCAGCGTAGGACTAGAGAAAGAGCAGTACTTC

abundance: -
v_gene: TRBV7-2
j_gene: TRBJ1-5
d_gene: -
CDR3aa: CASRLGQWGNQPQHF
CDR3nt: TGTGCCAGCAGACTAGGACAGTGGGGCAATCAGCCCCAGCATTTT

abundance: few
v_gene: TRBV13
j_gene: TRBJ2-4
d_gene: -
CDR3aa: CASSLTAVLAKNIQYF
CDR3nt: TGTGCCAGCAGCTTAACAGCTGTTCTAGCCAAAAACATTCAGTACTTC

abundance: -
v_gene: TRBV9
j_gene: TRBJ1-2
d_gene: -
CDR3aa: CASSVDPHQPYGYTF
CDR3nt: TGTGCCAGCAGCGTAGATCCCCACCAGCCCTATGGCTACACCTTC

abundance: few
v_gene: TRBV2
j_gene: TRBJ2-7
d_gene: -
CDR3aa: CASSALGGNSYEQYF
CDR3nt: TGTGCCAGCAGTGCCTTGGGGGGTAACTCCTACGAGCAGTACTTC

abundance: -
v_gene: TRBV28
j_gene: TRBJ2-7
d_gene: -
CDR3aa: CASTAAHRPYEQYF
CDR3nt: TGTGCCAGCACCGCGGCCCACCGACCCTACGAGCAGTACTTC

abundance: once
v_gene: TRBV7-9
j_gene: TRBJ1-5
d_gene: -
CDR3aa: CASSSGLSNQPQHF
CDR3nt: TGTGCCAGCAGCTCGGGACTTAGCAATCAGCCCCAGCATTTT

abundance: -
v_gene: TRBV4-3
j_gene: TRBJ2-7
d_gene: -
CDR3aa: CASSQAADSGYEQYF
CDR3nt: TGCGCCAGCAGCCAAGCCGCGGACAGCGGGTACGAGCAGTACTTC

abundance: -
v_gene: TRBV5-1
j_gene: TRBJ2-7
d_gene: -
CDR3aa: CASTKQGFTYEQYF
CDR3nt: TGCGCCAGCACCAAACAGGGATTTACCTACGAGCAGTACTTC

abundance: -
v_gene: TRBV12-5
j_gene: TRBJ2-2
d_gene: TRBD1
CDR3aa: CASGLQTGYPGELFF
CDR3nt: TGTGCTAGTGGTTTGCAGACAGGGTACCCCGGGGAGCTGTTTTTT

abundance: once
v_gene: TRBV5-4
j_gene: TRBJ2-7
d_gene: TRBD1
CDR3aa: CASSLSIGRGRNEQYF
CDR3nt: TGTGCCAGCAGCTTGTCAATAGGCAGGGGGCGAAACGAGCAGTACTTC

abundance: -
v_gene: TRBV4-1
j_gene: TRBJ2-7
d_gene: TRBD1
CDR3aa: CASSSLGQAYEQYF
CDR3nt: TGCGCCAGCAGCTCATTGGGACAGGCCTACGAGCAGTACTTC

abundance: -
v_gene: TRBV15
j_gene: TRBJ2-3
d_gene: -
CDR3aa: CATSRGTDTQYF
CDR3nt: TGTGCCACCAGCCGGGGTACAGATACGCAGTATTTT

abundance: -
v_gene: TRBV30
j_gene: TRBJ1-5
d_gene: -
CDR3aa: CAWRHLNQPQHF
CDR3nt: TGTGCCTGGCGTCATCTCAATCAGCCCCAGCATTTT

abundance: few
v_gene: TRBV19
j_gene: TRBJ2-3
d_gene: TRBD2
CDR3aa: CASSTSGGSTDTQYF
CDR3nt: TGTGCCAGTAGCACTAGCGGGGGGAGCACAGATACGCAGTATTTT

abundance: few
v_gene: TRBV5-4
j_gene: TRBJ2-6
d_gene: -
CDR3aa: CASSSEWDSGANVLTF
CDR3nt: TGTGCCAGCAGCTCCGAGTGGGACTCTGGGGCCAACGTCCTGACTTTC

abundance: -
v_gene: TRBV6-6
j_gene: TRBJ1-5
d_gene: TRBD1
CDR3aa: CASSYSGRGFNQPQHF
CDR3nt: TGTGCCAGCAGTTACTCGGGCAGGGGGTTCAATCAGCCCCAGCATTTT

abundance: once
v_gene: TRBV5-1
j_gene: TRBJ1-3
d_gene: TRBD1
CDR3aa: CASSVDRATGNTIYF
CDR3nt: TGCGCCAGCAGCGTGGACAGGGCCACTGGAAACACCATATATTTT

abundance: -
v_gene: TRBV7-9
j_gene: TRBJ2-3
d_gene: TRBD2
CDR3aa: CASSLAAGGNPSTDTQYF
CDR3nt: TGTGCCAGCAGCTTAGCGGCGGGAGGGAACCCTAGCACAGATACGCAGTATTTT

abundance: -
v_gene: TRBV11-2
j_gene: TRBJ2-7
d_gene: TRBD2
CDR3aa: CASSLDGTSSYEQYF
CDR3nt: TGTGCCAGCAGCTTAGACGGGACTAGCTCCTACGAGCAGTACTTC

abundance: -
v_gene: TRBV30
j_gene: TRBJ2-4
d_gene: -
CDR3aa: CAWGATKNIQYF
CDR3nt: TGTGCCTGGGGGGCGACCAAAAACATTCAGTACTTC

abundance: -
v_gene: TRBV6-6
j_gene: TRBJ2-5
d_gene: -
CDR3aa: CASSPPGAGTQYF
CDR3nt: TGTGCCAGCAGTCCCCCGGGAGCAGGGACCCAGTACTTC

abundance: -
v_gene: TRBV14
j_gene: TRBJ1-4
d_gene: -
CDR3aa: CASSQDRRAHEKLFF
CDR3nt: TGTGCCAGCAGCCAAGATCGCCGGGCTCACGAAAAACTGTTTTTT

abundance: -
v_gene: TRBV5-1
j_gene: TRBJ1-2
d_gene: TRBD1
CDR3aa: CASSLGGTGSNYGYTF
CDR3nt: TGCGCCAGCAGCTTGGGTGGGACAGGATCTAACTATGGCTACACCTTC

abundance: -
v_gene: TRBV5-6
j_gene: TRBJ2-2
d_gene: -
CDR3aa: CASRLQTGTPADTGELFF
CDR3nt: TGTGCCAGCAGGCTTCAAACCGGGACCCCGGCGGACACCGGGGAGCTGTTTTTT

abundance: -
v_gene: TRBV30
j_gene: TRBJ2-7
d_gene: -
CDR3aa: CAWSVNRAPHEQYF
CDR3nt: TGTGCCTGGAGTGTCAACAGGGCCCCACACGAGCAGTACTTC

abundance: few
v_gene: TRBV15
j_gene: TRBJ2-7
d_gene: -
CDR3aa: CATSRDRSSEQYF
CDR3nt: TGTGCCACCAGCAGAGACAGGTCCTCCGAGCAGTACTTC

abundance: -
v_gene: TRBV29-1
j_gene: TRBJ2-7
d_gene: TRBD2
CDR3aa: CSVEAGGYEQYF
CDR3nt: TGCAGCGTTGAGGCGGGAGGGTACGAGCAGTACTTC

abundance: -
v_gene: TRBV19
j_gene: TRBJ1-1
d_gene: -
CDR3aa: CASSRGDRLTEAFF
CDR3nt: TGTGCCAGTAGCAGGGGCGACAGGCTCACTGAAGCTTTCTTT

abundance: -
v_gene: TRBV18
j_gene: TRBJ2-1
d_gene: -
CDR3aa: CASSPPSGPFGEQFF
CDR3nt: TGTGCCAGCTCACCACCGAGCGGGCCCTTCGGGGAGCAGTTCTTC

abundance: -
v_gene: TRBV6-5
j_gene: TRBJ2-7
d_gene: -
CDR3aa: CASSNRQVSYEQYF
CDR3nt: TGTGCCAGCAGTAACCGACAGGTCTCCTACGAGCAGTACTTC

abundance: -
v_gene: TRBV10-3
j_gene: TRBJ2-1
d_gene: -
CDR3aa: CAISDNPVGQFF
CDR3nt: TGTGCCATCAGTGATAATCCAGTGGGGCAGTTCTTC

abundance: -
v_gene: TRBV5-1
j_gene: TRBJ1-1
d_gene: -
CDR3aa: CASSSYQGSNTEAFF
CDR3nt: TGCGCCAGCAGCTCTTATCAGGGGTCGAACACTGAAGCTTTCTTT

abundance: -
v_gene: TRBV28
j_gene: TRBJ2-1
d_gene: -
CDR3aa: CASSIPGAGDNEQFF
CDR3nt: TGTGCCAGCAGTATACCGGGAGCAGGCGACAATGAGCAGTTCTTC

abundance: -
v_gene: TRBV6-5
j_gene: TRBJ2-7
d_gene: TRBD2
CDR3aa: CASWASGARYEQYF
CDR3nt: TGTGCCAGCTGGGCTAGCGGAGCCCGCTACGAGCAGTACTTC

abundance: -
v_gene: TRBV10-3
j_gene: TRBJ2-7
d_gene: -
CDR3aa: CAISPENYEQYF
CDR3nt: TGTGCCATCTCCCCGGAAAATTACGAGCAGTACTTC

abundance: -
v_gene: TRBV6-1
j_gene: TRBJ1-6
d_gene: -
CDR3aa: CASSENDPGLSSPLHF
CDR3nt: TGTGCCAGCAGTGAAAATGATCCCGGACTATCGTCACCCCTCCACTTT

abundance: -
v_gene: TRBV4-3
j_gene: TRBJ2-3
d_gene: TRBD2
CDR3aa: CASSQDWAGVTDTQYF
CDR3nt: TGCGCCAGCAGCCAAGACTGGGCGGGGGTCACAGATACGCAGTATTTT

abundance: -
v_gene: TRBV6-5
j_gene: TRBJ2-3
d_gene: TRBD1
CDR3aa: CASSRQGANTDTQYF
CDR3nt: TGTGCCAGCAGTCGGCAGGGGGCTAACACAGATACGCAGTATTTT